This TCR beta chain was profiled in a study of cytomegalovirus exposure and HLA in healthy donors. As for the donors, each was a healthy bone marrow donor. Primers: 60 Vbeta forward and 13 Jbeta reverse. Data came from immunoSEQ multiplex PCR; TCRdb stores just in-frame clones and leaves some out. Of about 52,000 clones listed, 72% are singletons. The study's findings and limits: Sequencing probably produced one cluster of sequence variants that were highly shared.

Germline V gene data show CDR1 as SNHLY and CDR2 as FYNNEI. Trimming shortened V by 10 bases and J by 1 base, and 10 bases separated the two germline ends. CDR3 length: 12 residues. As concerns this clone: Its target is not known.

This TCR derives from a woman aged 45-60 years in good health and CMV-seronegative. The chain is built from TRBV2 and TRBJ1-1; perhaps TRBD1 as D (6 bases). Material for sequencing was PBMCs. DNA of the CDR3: TGTGCCATACACAGGGAGAACACTGAAGCTTTCTTT. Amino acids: CAIHRENTEAFF.